These 20 T cell receptor beta chains were sequenced from one sample in a study of control samples from healthy donors and cancer patients (dated by TCRdb to the early 2020s). Library prep was done by the immunoSEQ multiplex PCR assay. The table comes from immuneACCESS by way of TCRdb, which keeps in-frame sequences with V and J called. Part of the clones is missing from these tables; in studies checked, under half for an unresolved V gene and the rest for unknown reasons. This sample gives about 160,000 clones in total; roughly 90% of them show up just once. Jointly, the top ten make up 12% of the sample. The source material was blood. The receptors originated from a man aged 25-45 years in good health.

The chain links TRBV19 to TRBJ2-3; 8 bases are a match to TRBD2. J was trimmed by 4 bases and V by 3 bases; bases with no gene match: 9. The length of the CDR3 is 16 residues. The V gene's germline CDR1 is LNHDA and CDR2 SQIVND (reference sequence). CDR3: CASSIAGRAVADTQYF. The CDR3 nucleotides read TGTGCCAGTAGTATCGCCGGGAGGGCCGTGGCAGATACGCAGTATTTT.

V is TRBV2 and J is TRBJ1-3, with D maybe TRBD1 (5 bases). CDR1 and CDR2 (germline): SNHLY, FYNNEI. The CDR3 totals 17 residues. The V and J ends lost 2 bases and 7 bases respectively, with 21 bases between them. CDR3 in amino acids: CASSESLEGPHRNTIYF. Written as DNA, the CDR3 is TGTGCCAGCAGTGAAAGTCTGGAGGGGCCCCATCGGAACACCATATATTTT. Drawing the rest from reference TRBV2 and TRBJ1-3, the complete variable domain is EPEVTQTPSHQVTQMGQEVILRCVPISNHLYFYWYRQILGQKVEFLVSFYNNEISEKSEIFDDQFSVERPDGSNFTLKIRSTKLEDSAMYFCASSESLEGPHRNTIYFGEGSWLTVV.

V gene TRBV3-1 (or the pseudogene TRBV3-2) combines with J gene TRBJ1-1, with 9 bases fitting TRBD1. With 1 base clipped from V and 4 bases from J, the junction kept 7 bases outside the gene matches. Per germline, CDR1 LGHDT and CDR2 YNNKEL (reference sequence). This CDR3 is 16 amino acids long. This CDR3 reads CASSQGTGVGGTEAFF. CDR3 coding DNA: TGTGCCAGCAGCCAAGGGACAGGGGTGGGGGGCACTGAAGCTTTCTTT.

The rearrangement joins TRBV29-1 to TRBJ2-2; D remains unclear. Germline V lookup: CDR1 SQVTM, CDR2 ANQGSEA. The CDR3 length is 15 residues. Deletions cut 4 bases from V and 1 base from J, with 13 bases between. As DNA, the CDR3 is TGCAGCGTTGGGCGCAATCGGCTGAACACCGGGGAGCTGTTTTTT. Residues: CSVGRNRLNTGELFF.

CDR3 coding DNA: TGTGCCAGCAGCTTAGCCGTAGCGGGAGCCTTTGATGAGCAGTTCTTC. Encoded protein: CASSLAVAGAFDEQFF. The rearrangement joins TRBV7-2 to TRBJ2-1, with TRBD2 identical over 9 bases. This CDR3 region has 16 residues. J was trimmed by 8 bases and V by 0 bases; bases with no gene match: 8. Germline CDR1 SGHTA, CDR2 FQGNSA.

This chain uses TRBV2 with TRBJ1-6, with unresolved D. This CDR3 is 14 amino acids long. Trimming pared 6 bases from V and 0 bases from J, leaving 6 bases between. CDR1 and CDR2 from the germline V gene are SNHLY and FYNNEI. The CDR3 DNA sequence: TGTGCCAGCAGACAGAGCTCCTATAATTCACCCCTCCACTTT. As protein: CASRQSSYNSPLHF.

The count of this clone is one. The chain has TRBV7-2 and TRBJ2-3, with a tentative D call TRBD1 (5 bases). Germline loops: CDR1 SGHTA, CDR2 FQGNSA. The CDR3 totals 16 residues. V shed 5 bases and J shed 2 bases, with 17 bases lying between them. Here the CDR3 DNA reads TGTGCCAGCAGCCCCTCCGTCCCAGGGCTCACAGATACGCAGTATTTT. It codes for CASSPSVPGLTDTQYF.

This chain uses TRBV18 with TRBJ2-3; no reliable D call. CDR1 and CDR2 (germline): KGHSH, LQKENI. The V end lost 6 bases, the J end lost 6 bases, and 10 bases lay between the germline ends. The CDR3 contains 12 residues. CDR3 region: CASSRDGDTQYF. In DNA, the CDR3 is TGTGCCAGCTCCCGAGACGGGGATACGCAGTATTTT.

This clone was detected only a few times. The rearrangement uses TRBV4-1 and TRBJ1-5, with D unclear. Per germline, CDR1 MGHRA and CDR2 YSYEKL. With 0 bases removed from V and 4 bases from J, the gap between germline ends came to 10 bases. The CDR3 is 15 residues long. Written as DNA, the CDR3 is TGCGCCAGCAGCCAAGATGGCAGTTCAAATCAGCCCCAGCATTTT. Amino acid sequence: CASSQDGSSNQPQHF.

The genes are TRBV5-1 and TRBJ1-2, with D perhaps matching TRBD1 (5 bases). V lost 5 bases, J lost 7 bases, and 15 bases lay in between. Looked up from germline, CDR1 is SGHRS and CDR2 is YFSETQ. CDR3 size: 13 residues. Written as DNA, the CDR3 is TGCGCCAGCAGGGTCCAGGGCTATGGTGGCTACACCTTC. It specifies CASRVQGYGGYTF.

The table lists this clone with a count of one. The rearrangement uses TRBV25-1 and TRBJ2-3, with D perhaps assigned TRBD1 or TRBD2 (6 bases each). Deletions cut 5 bases from V and 3 bases from J, with 15 bases between. CDR3 length: 15 residues. Germline CDR1 reads MGHDK; CDR2 reads SYGVNS. The CDR3 DNA sequence: TGTGCCAGCAGTCCCCGGGGGCGTGCGACAGATACGCAGTATTTT. This translates into CASSPRGRATDTQYF.

This clone was recorded once. The chain links TRBV9 to TRBJ2-2, with D unresolved. Trimming left V 3 bases short and J 4 bases short, with 7 bases between. Germline V gene data show CDR1 as SGDLS and CDR2 as YYNGEE. This CDR3 is built from 13 residues. The DNA of the CDR3 is TGTGCCAGCAGCGAGAGAAGCACCGGGGAGCTGTTTTTT. Residues: CASSERSTGELFF.

V gene TRBV2 combines with J gene TRBJ2-2, with D maybe TRBD2 (5 bases). Trimming shortened V by 8 bases and J by 6 bases, and 10 bases separated the two germline ends. The CDR3 is 12 residues long. Germline V CDR1 and CDR2: SNHLY, FYNNEI. The CDR3 sequence: CASGTSPGELFF. The CDR3 region has the DNA TGTGCCAGCGGAACTAGTCCCGGGGAGCTGTTTTTT. The full variable domain, completed using reference TRBV2 and TRBJ2-2, is EPEVTQTPSHQVTQMGQEVILRCVPISNHLYFYWYRQILGQKVEFLVSFYNNEISEKSEIFDDQFSVERPDGSNFTLKIRSTKLEDSAMYFCASGTSPGELFFGEGSRLTVL.

The chain links TRBV10-2 to TRBJ1-1, with D maybe TRBD1 (6 bases). The CDR3 covers 13 residues. Germline CDR1 WSHSY, CDR2 SAAADI. V was pared by 0 bases and J by 11 bases, with 13 bases between. The CDR3 DNA is TGCGCCAGCAGTGAGTCAAGACAGGCCCGGGCTTTCTTT. Its translation is CASSESRQARAFF.

V usage is TRBV4-1 and J usage is TRBJ2-1, with D perhaps TRBD1 (6 bases). There are 14 residues in the CDR3. Germline values: CDR1 MGHRA, CDR2 YSYEKL. The ends were cut back, 1 base at V and 9 bases at J, with 13 bases in the middle. DNA of the CDR3: TGCGCCAGCAGCCAAGGCCTCAGGGGTACTGAGCAGTTCTTC. Protein: CASSQGLRGTEQFF.

The chain joins TRBV7-8 to TRBJ1-2; 8 bases fit TRBD1. Germline V gene data show CDR1 as SGHVS and CDR2 as FQNEAQ. The CDR3 is made up of 16 amino acids. Trimming cost V 2 bases and J 6 bases; bases outside gene matches: 11. The CDR3 spells CASSLRWTGFEDGYTF. The CDR3 DNA reads as TGTGCCAGCAGCTTACGCTGGACAGGGTTCGAGGATGGCTACACCTTC.

This rearrangement joins TRBV18 to TRBJ2-3; TRBD2 matches at 7 bases. Germline V gene sequence: CDR1 KGHSH, CDR2 LQKENI. CDR3 length equals 15 residues. The ends lost 3 bases at V and 1 base at J; junction bases unmatched: 4. CDR3 region: CASSPYTSGTDTQYF. CDR3 DNA: TGTGCCAGCTCACCCTATACTAGCGGCACAGATACGCAGTATTTT.

The chain is built from TRBV7-3 and TRBJ2-5, with a possible D match to TRBD2 (6 bases). The CDR3 covers 13 residues. V lost 4 bases to trimming and J lost 0 bases, with 6 bases between them. The germline V gene encodes CDR1 SGHTA and CDR2 FQGTGA. CDR3 in DNA: TGTGCCAGCAGCTGGGACTACCAAGAGACCCAGTACTTC. Translation: CASSWDYQETQYF.

CDR3 sequence reads: CASSYSASGTTNEQFF. CDR3 nucleotides: TGTGCCAGCAGTTACTCTGCTTCCGGGACTACCAATGAGCAGTTCTTC. V gene TRBV6-5 combines with J gene TRBJ2-1; 7 nucleotides align to TRBD2. Germline CDR1 is MNHEY and CDR2 is SVGAGI. This CDR3 has 16 amino acids. The J segment lost 6 bases and the V segment lost 0 bases, leaving 8 bases of the junction unmatched.

The chain links TRBV27 to TRBJ2-2, with no clear D. Trimming removed 3 bases from V and 6 bases from J, with 11 bases in between. Looked up from germline, CDR1 is MNHEY and CDR2 is SMNVEV (reference sequence). The CDR3 has 14 residues. In DNA, the CDR3 is TGTGCCAGCAGTTTTACGGCCTTCGCCGGGGAGCTGTTTTTT. This translates into CASSFTAFAGELFF.